A selection of T cell receptor beta chains follows, all from one sample in a study of CD8+CD57+ T cells in acquired aplastic anemia. TCRdb called the reads again in MiXCR, with one record for every CDR3 protein. The sample has around 64,000 distinct CDR3 sequences; about 54% are singletons. The sample taken for sequencing was sorted CD4+, CD8+, or CD8+CD57+ T cells (not recorded which) from PBMCs. The receptor set was obtained from a human donor in good health, serving as a control. CDR3s include the opening cysteine and the closing phenylalanine or tryptophan. D genes are given only for firm matches. A row's size may be missing; if present it is once, few, many or a size class.

clone_size j_call v_call d_call cdr3_aa cdr3_nt
many TRBJ2-1 TRBV4-1 - CASSQDPSATYNEQFF TGCGCCAGCAGCCAAGATCCTAGCGCGACCTACAATGAGCAGTTCTTC
- TRBJ2-7 TRBV2 - CAGSADSYEQYF TGTGCCGGCAGTGCTGACAGCTACGAGCAGTACTTC
few TRBJ1-6 TRBV2 - CASRADAYNSPLHF TGTGCCAGCAGAGCGGACGCATATAATTCACCCCTCCACTTT
many TRBJ2-5 TRBV11-1 - CASSVVSETQYF TGTGCCAGCAGCGTGGTTTCGGAGACCCAGTACTTC
many TRBJ1-1 TRBV3-1 - CASSQVLVQGGLVETEAFF TGTGCCAGCAGCCAAGTATTAGTTCAAGGGGGGTTGGTTGAGACTGAAGCTTTCTTT
few TRBJ1-2 TRBV19 - CASTKGLYGYTF TGTGCCAGTACGAAGGGGCTCTATGGCTACACCTTC
many TRBJ1-2 TRBV29-1 TRBD1 CSVVGRGLDYGYTF TGCAGCGTTGTTGGGAGGGGGCTCGACTATGGCTACACCTTC
few TRBJ2-7 TRBV7-9 TRBD1 CASSNRDSYEQYF TGTGCCAGCAGCAATCGGGACAGCTACGAGCAGTACTTC
many TRBJ1-1 TRBV7-3 - CASSSLGAGGTEAFF TGTGCCAGCAGCTCACTAGGGGCGGGGGGCACTGAAGCTTTCTTT
- TRBJ2-3 TRBV2 - CASSWLAQDTQYF TGTGCCAGCAGTTGGCTAGCGCAAGATACGCAGTATTTT
- TRBJ2-1 TRBV10-1 TRBD1 CASSLTGTGPYNEQFF TGCGCCAGCAGTCTAACCGGGACAGGCCCCTACAATGAGCAGTTCTTC
- TRBJ2-7 TRBV24-1 TRBD1 CATSDFGRTGGYEQYF TGTGCCACCAGTGATTTTGGCAGGACAGGGGGCTACGAGCAGTACTTC
few TRBJ2-7 TRBV19 TRBD1 CASSPSRPGGNEQYF TGTGCCAGTAGTCCTAGCCGGCCAGGGGGCAACGAGCAGTACTTC
- TRBJ2-7 TRBV2 TRBD2 CASRTSGSHEQYF TGTGCCAGCAGGACTAGCGGGAGCCACGAGCAGTACTTC
- TRBJ2-2 TRBV27 TRBD2 CASSLSSGMPGELFF TGTGCCAGCAGTCTCTCTAGCGGGATGCCCGGGGAGCTGTTTTTT
once TRBJ2-7 TRBV25-1 TRBD1 CASSDSLLVGTGTYEQYF TGTGCCAGCAGTGATTCCCTCTTGGTCGGGACAGGGACCTACGAGCAGTACTTC
many TRBJ1-6 TRBV12-3/TRBV12-4 - CASISDGHNSPLHF TGTGCCAGCATCTCGGACGGCCATAATTCACCCCTCCACTTT
few TRBJ2-7 TRBV29-1 - CSVAASEVGEQYF TGCAGCGTTGCCGCTAGCGAAGTTGGCGAGCAGTACTTC
many TRBJ2-1 TRBV11-2 TRBD1 CASSYSGTGKYNEQFF TGTGCCAGCAGTTACTCCGGGACAGGGAAATACAATGAGCAGTTCTTC
few TRBJ1-2 TRBV25-1 - CASSGTRDYGYTF TGTGCCAGCAGTGGGACCAGGGACTATGGCTACACCTTC
- TRBJ2-1 TRBV24-1 TRBD2 CATSDPGLAGGVQFF TGTGCCACCAGTGACCCGGGACTAGCGGGGGGGGTGCAGTTCTTC
many TRBJ1-2 TRBV3-1 TRBD1 CASSRLGQANSYGYTF TGTGCCAGCAGCCGACTTGGACAGGCGAACAGCTATGGCTACACCTTC
once TRBJ1-2 TRBV10-3 - CANTGQGNYGYTF TGTGCCAACACTGGGCAGGGGAACTATGGCTACACCTTC
- TRBJ1-5 TRBV7-6 - CASSMDRNQPQHF TGTGCCAGCAGCATGGACAGAAATCAGCCCCAGCATTTT
many TRBJ1-3 TRBV7-2 - CASSLYRVNTIYF TGTGCCAGCAGCTTATACAGGGTTAACACCATATATTTT
once TRBJ1-2 TRBV19 - CASSLGVGSYGYTF TGTGCCAGCAGCTTGGGGGTAGGGAGCTATGGCTACACCTTC
- TRBJ2-7 TRBV29-1 - CSVDDGLGYEQYF TGCAGCGTTGATGATGGTTTAGGCTACGAGCAGTACTTC
many TRBJ1-6 TRBV12-3/TRBV12-4 TRBD1 CASSPRQGGNSPLHF TGTGCCAGCAGTCCCCGACAGGGAGGGAATTCACCCCTCCACTTT
- TRBJ1-2 TRBV7-2 - CASSLGGGSGGYTF TGTGCCAGCAGCTTAGGCGGGGGCTCGGGTGGCTACACCTTC
- TRBJ2-3 TRBV19 TRBD2 CASSKLAGALTDTQYF TGTGCCAGTAGTAAATTAGCGGGGGCCCTCACAGATACGCAGTATTTT
- TRBJ2-3 TRBV24-1 TRBD2 CATSDRREGLDTQYF TGTGCCACCAGTGATCGGCGGGAGGGATTAGATACGCAGTATTTT
once TRBJ1-2 TRBV11-1 - CASSLEGHSYGYTF TGTGCCAGCAGCTTAGAGGGACACAGCTATGGCTACACCTTC
- TRBJ2-2 TRBV5-1 TRBD2 CASTVSGTGSGELFF TGCGCCAGCACCGTAAGCGGGACTGGCTCCGGGGAGCTGTTTTTT
- TRBJ2-7 TRBV29-1 - CSVGSTDGVTYEQYF TGCAGCGTTGGCAGCACGGACGGGGTTACCTACGAGCAGTACTTC
- TRBJ1-5 TRBV24-1 - CATSDGEGVRGETQHF TGTGCCACCAGTGATGGGGAGGGCGTGCGAGGAGAGACCCAGCATTTT
few TRBJ2-5 TRBV28 - CASSSLDQETQYF TGTGCCAGCAGTTCCCTAGATCAAGAGACCCAGTACTTC
- TRBJ2-2 TRBV2 - CASSRDSTRTANTGELFF TGTGCCAGCAGCCGCGATTCGACAAGGACCGCGAACACCGGGGAGCTGTTTTTT
many TRBJ2-7 TRBV12-3/TRBV12-4 - CASRAGTQSSYEQYF TGTGCCAGCAGGGCCGGGACGCAGAGCTCCTACGAGCAGTACTTC
- TRBJ1-2 TRBV29-1 TRBD1 CSVGAGTARSYGYTF TGCAGCGTGGGTGCCGGGACAGCGAGGTCCTATGGCTACACCTTC
- TRBJ2-3 TRBV10-2 - CASSSGRRDTQYF TGTGCCAGCAGTTCAGGGCGCAGAGATACGCAGTATTTT